Below are 9 T cell receptor beta chains sequenced from a single sample in a study of T cell responses to AZD1222 COVID-19 vaccine. Generated by immunoSEQ multiplex PCR, the TCRdb table keeps only in-frame clones and is missing some. The sample's table shows 150,000 or so clones. Sample: peripheral blood. The receptor set was obtained from an adult in good health.

The gene calls are TRBV5-4 and TRBJ1-1; no firm D call. V shed 0 bases and J shed 4 bases, with 10 bases lying between them. The CDR3 runs to 14 residues. Germline CDR1 is SGHNT and CDR2 is YYREEE (reference sequence). The chain's CDR3 is CASSLEMSSTEAFF. CDR3 sequence (DNA): TGTGCCAGCAGCTTGGAGATGAGTAGCACTGAAGCTTTCTTT.

The chain is built from TRBV30 and TRBJ2-5; a weak D match, TRBD2 (7 bases). This CDR3 contains 12 residues. V lost 5 bases, J lost 1 base, and 8 bases lay in between. The germline CDR1 and CDR2 sequences are GTSNPN and SVGIG (reference sequence). CDR3 in DNA: TGTGCCTGGGGGGGGGCCCAAGAGACCCAGTACTTC. This codes for CAWGGAQETQYF.

The rearrangement uses TRBV4-3 and TRBJ1-1; no definite D call. The V end lost 1 base, the J end lost 1 base, and 10 bases lay between the germline ends. CDR3 length: 15 residues. CDR1 and CDR2 (germline): LGHNA, YSLEER. The CDR3 spells CASSQGKQPNTEAFF. In nucleotides, the CDR3 is TGCGCCAGCAGCCAAGGTAAGCAGCCGAACACTGAAGCTTTCTTT.

The rearrangement uses TRBV6-5 and TRBJ2-1; D possibly corresponds to TRBD1 (6 bases). The CDR3 has 14 amino acids. Trimming shortened V by 6 bases and J by 5 bases, and 14 bases separated the two germline ends. From germline, CDR1 is MNHEY and CDR2 SVGAGI. The CDR3 nucleotides are TGTGCCAGCAGCGAGGACAGACTTAACAATGAGCAGTTCTTC. Translating gives CASSEDRLNNEQFF.

CDR3 loop: CASSPSGGVRTDTQYF. Written as DNA, the CDR3 is TGTGCCAGTAGTCCTAGCGGGGGGGTTCGCACAGATACGCAGTATTTT. The chain carries TRBV19 and TRBJ2-3; 12 nucleotides align to TRBD2. Trimming took 5 bases from V and 1 from J; bases not matched to a gene: 4. The V gene's germline CDR1 is LNHDA and CDR2 SQIVND (reference sequence). CDR3 length: 16 residues.

Comments on this clone: The germline gene is not matched at one end of the junction; a read error may be the cause. The rearrangement joins TRBV7-8 to TRBJ1-1, with TRBD1 matching 7 bases. CDR1 is SGHVS, CDR2 FQNEAQ, per germline. This CDR3 is built from 13 residues. As DNA, the CDR3 is TGTGCTAGCAGCTTAGGGACAGCGATAAAAGCTTTCTTT. Its protein product is CASSLGTAIKAFF.

The rearrangement joins TRBV12-3 or TRBV12-4 to TRBJ2-7; D might be TRBD2 (6 bases). V was clipped by 4 bases and J by 4 bases, with 8 bases between them. This CDR3 has 12 amino acids. The DNA of the CDR3 is TGTGCCAGCAGTTCGAGCGGGTACGAGCAGTACTTC. Protein product: CASSSSGYEQYF.

The gene calls are TRBV5-4 and TRBJ2-7; D might be TRBD1 or TRBD2, each matching 5 bases. V was pared by 3 bases and J by 4 bases, with 11 bases between. The CDR3 loop spans 13 amino acids. Germline CDR1 and CDR2: SGHNT and YYREEE (reference sequence). CDR3 in DNA: TGTGCCAGCAGCTCCATTGGGGGTTACGAGCAGTACTTC. Its translation: CASSSIGGYEQYF.

The chain employs TRBV13 and TRBJ1-1; 7 bases match TRBD1. The V gene's germline CDR1 is PRHDT and CDR2 FYEKMQ (reference sequence). This CDR3 spans 17 amino acids. Trimming took 4 bases from V and 0 from J; bases not matched to a gene: 11. The CDR3 here is CASSSSGTGDMNTEAFF. The CDR3 coding sequence is TGTGCCAGCAGCTCGAGCGGTACAGGGGACATGAACACTGAAGCTTTCTTT.